This TCR beta chain was documented in a study of T cells in narcolepsy. Whole-study context: Healthy controls were enrolled alongside patients with narcolepsy type 1 or type 2.

Here immunoSEQ multiplex PCR was the method, and the copy in TCRdb shows in-frame clones only, minus some. Among 25,000 to 30,000 clones listed, more than 75% were seen once. Per germline, CDR1 LNHDA and CDR2 SQIVND (reference sequence). Trimming removed 6 bases from V and 5 bases from J, with 13 bases in between. This CDR3 has 13 residues. Study-level points and caveats: Same-patient CSF and blood CD4+ T cell clonotypes included HCRT-specific and TRIB2-specific autoreactive ones. Autoreactive clonotypes reportedly recurred in blood of same and different patients, not controls.

Points on this clone: Antigen: not known.

This TCR was recovered from a human donor in good health. The sample consisted of memory (CD45RA-) CD4+ T cells from blood. V is TRBV19 and J is TRBJ1-1; possibly TRBD1 for D (6 bases). The chain's CDR3 is CASSQQGGTEAFF. CDR3 sequence (DNA): TGTGCCAGTAGCCAACAGGGAGGAACTGAAGCTTTCTTT.